The 24 T cell receptor beta chains below come from one sample, sequenced in a study of response to subunit inactivated influenza vaccine. TCRdb passed the RT-PCR reads through MiXCR, listing each CDR3 protein once. Of around 580,000 distinct CDR3 sequences listed, roughly 15% are singletons. Material: PBMCs from blood, obtained 11 to 12 days after vaccination. The origin of the receptors is a man aged 50-59 years who received an inactivated influenza vaccine.

This clonotype was observed a few times. DNA of the CDR3: TGTGCCAGCAGTCCCGGGCACACCTTTTCACCCCTCCACTTT. This translates into CASSPGHTFSPLHF. The chain carries TRBV12-3 or TRBV12-4 and TRBJ1-6, with D unclear. CDR3 length: 14 amino acids. V lost 5 bases and J lost 9, with 14 bases in between.

The chain recombines TRBV12-3 or TRBV12-4 with TRBJ2-2, with no clear D. V was clipped by 7 bases and J by 0 bases, with 9 bases between them. The CDR3 extends over 14 amino acids. DNA of the CDR3: TGTGCCAGCAACCAGGCCGCGAACACCGGGGAGCTGTTTTTT. Protein sequence: CASNQAANTGELFF.

The gene calls are TRBV30 and TRBJ2-1; 13 bases align to TRBD2. In germline, CDR1 is GTSNPN, CDR2 SVGIG (reference sequence). The trim removed 3 bases at V and 10 bases at J, leaving 6 bases unmatched. CDR3 length: 14 residues. The CDR3: CAWRGTSGKKEQFF. The CDR3 DNA sequence: TGTGCCTGGAGGGGGACTAGCGGGAAGAAGGAGCAGTTCTTC.

This clonotype appeared a few times. This sequence joins TRBV6-2 or TRBV6-3 and TRBJ1-5; D perhaps matches TRBD1 (6 bases). The CDR3 has 12 residues. The V end lost 6 bases, the J end lost 6 bases, and 9 bases lay between the germline ends. CDR1 and CDR2 from the germline V gene are MNHEY and SVGEGT. The CDR3 here is CASSTGTQPQHF. Written as DNA, the CDR3 is TGTGCCAGCAGCACAGGGACTCAGCCCCAGCATTTT.

This clonotype was counted at least ten times. The rearrangement links TRBV11-1 to TRBJ2-3; TRBD2 agrees at 11 bases. Germline V gives CDR1 SGHAT, CDR2 FQDESV (reference sequence). The ends lost 2 bases at V and 1 base at J; junction bases unmatched: 8. The CDR3 is 18 residues long. CDR3 in DNA: TGTGCCAGCAGCTTACCCCCCCGACTAGCGGGGCGCACAGATACGCAGTATTTT. Encoded protein: CASSLPPRLAGRTDTQYF.

The chain is built from TRBV12-3 or TRBV12-4 and TRBJ2-7; 12 nucleotides align to TRBD1. The DNA matches TRBJ2-1 better at its end, which makes the J call doubtful. CDR3 length equals 15 residues. The DNA of the CDR3 is TGTGCCAGCAGTCCCCCGGGACAGGGGGCAAAGGGGCAGTTCTTC. The encoded protein is CASSPPGQGAKGQFF.

The table lists this clonotype with a few counts. J is TRBJ2-1 and V is TRBV11-2, with D perhaps matching TRBD2 (6 bases). Germline loops: CDR1 SGHAT, CDR2 FQNNGV. This CDR3 has 14 amino acids. Trimming cost V 1 base and J 9 bases, with 13 bases left between them. CDR3 region: CASSLGDSGGEQFF. CDR3 nucleotides: TGTGCCAGCAGCTTAGGGGACTCGGGCGGTGAGCAGTTCTTC.

The chain combines TRBV5-1 with TRBJ2-2; 8 bases align to TRBD2. V trimming: 1 base; J trimming: 7 bases; junction bases outside the gene matches: 6. The germline V gene has CDR1 SGHRS and CDR2 YFSETQ. This CDR3 is 15 amino acids long. The CDR3 protein is CASSLTREVGGELFF. In DNA, the CDR3 is TGCGCCAGCAGCTTGACGCGGGAGGTTGGCGGGGAGCTGTTTTTT.

In its sample, this clonotype was seen a few times. The chain employs TRBV2 and TRBJ2-7; TRBD1 might be the D (6 bases). This CDR3 is built from 18 residues. Germline CDR1 reads SNHLY; CDR2 reads FYNNEI. Trimming left V 5 bases short and J 2 bases short, with 25 bases between. The CDR3 nucleotides read TGTGCCAGCAGTAGGGGGAGAAGGAGGACTTCATCAACCTACGAGCAGTACTTC. This sequence encodes CASSRGRRRTSSTYEQYF.

The V gene is TRBV4-2, the J gene TRBJ1-1, with D uncertain. The V and J ends lost 0 bases and 3 bases respectively, with 11 bases between them. The V gene's germline CDR1 is LGHNA and CDR2 YNFKEQ. The CDR3 extends over 15 amino acids. CDR3 in DNA: TGTGCCAGCAGCCAAGAAGGAACAGTCTACACTGAAGCTTTCTTT. This encodes CASSQEGTVYTEAFF.

The chain carries TRBV28 and TRBJ2-5; 9 bases are shared with TRBD1. Germline V gene lookup returns CDR1 MDHEN and CDR2 SYDVKM. Trimming removed 5 bases from V and 5 bases from J; junction bases left unmatched: 6. CDR3 length: 14 residues. As DNA, the CDR3 is TGTGCCAGCAGTGATACAGGGGGCAGGGAGACCCAGTACTTC. Its protein is CASSDTGGRETQYF.

This clonotype was picked up a small number of times. The chain uses TRBV24-1 and TRBJ2-1; 9 nucleotides line up with TRBD2. Germline CDR1 is KGHDR and CDR2 is SFDVKD. V lost 5 bases and J lost 3; bases outside the gene matches: 4. The CDR3 is 15 amino acids. Here the CDR3 reads CATSVGRGGYNEQFF. CDR3 bases: TGTGCCACCAGTGTAGGGCGGGGGGGCTACAATGAGCAGTTCTTC.

This clonotype was seen at least ten times. The chain combines TRBV29-1 with TRBJ2-7; maybe TRBD1 (6 bases). V was pared by 6 bases and J by 2 bases, with 11 bases between. CDR3 size: 12 residues. Germline CDR1 is SQVTM and CDR2 is ANQGSEA. The CDR3 protein is CSVGAGPYEQYF. The CDR3 bases are TGCAGCGTGGGGGCGGGTCCCTACGAGCAGTACTTC.

The gene calls are TRBV20-1 and TRBJ2-1; D is unresolved. V shed 3 bases and J shed 8 bases, with 5 bases lying between them. From germline, CDR1 is DFQATT and CDR2 SNEGSKA (reference sequence). This CDR3 has 10 residues. This CDR3 is CSARQDEQFF. Here the CDR3 DNA reads TGCAGTGCTAGGCAGGATGAGCAGTTCTTC.

This clonotype was found a few times. The CDR3 nucleotides read TGTGCCAGCAGCTTGGGGCGACTAGCGGGAGGGCCGGGTTACGAGCAGTACTTC. Protein product: CASSLGRLAGGPGYEQYF. The chain has TRBV5-6 and TRBJ2-7; 14 bases match TRBD2. The CDR3 length is 18 residues. From germline, CDR1 is SGHDT and CDR2 YYEEEE. The J segment lost 4 bases and the V segment lost 0 bases, leaving 9 bases of the junction unmatched.

The chain employs TRBV4-1 and TRBJ2-7; 7 bases align to TRBD1. Germline V lookup: CDR1 MGHRA, CDR2 YSYEKL. Trimming at V came to 1 base and at J to 2 bases, leaving 5 bases not matched to a gene. CDR3 length equals 15 residues. The CDR3 DNA sequence: TGCGCCAGCAGCCAAGGACAGGGTTCTACCTACGAGCAGTACTTC. Translation gives CASSQGQGSTYEQYF.

This clonotype was detected ten times or more. The rearrangement links TRBV20-1 to TRBJ1-2; D remains unclear. The CDR3 contains 13 residues. The germline CDR1 and CDR2 sequences are DFQATT and SNEGSKA (reference sequence). V was clipped by 3 bases and J by 1 base, with 9 bases between them. CDR3 in amino acids: CSASPRINYGYTF. The CDR3, as DNA: TGCAGTGCTAGTCCCCGAATTAACTATGGCTACACCTTC.

The chain is built from TRBV7-2 and TRBJ2-1, with D perhaps matching TRBD1 (5 bases). Trimming cost V 1 base and J 9 bases, with 16 bases left between them. The germline V gene has CDR1 SGHTA and CDR2 FQGNSA. The CDR3 has 15 residues. The CDR3 loop reads CASSLGLMLGVEQFF. CDR3 in DNA: TGTGCCAGCAGCTTAGGGTTAATGTTAGGGGTTGAGCAGTTCTTC.

This clonotype came up a few times. The rearrangement uses TRBV24-1 and TRBJ2-3; 11 nucleotides align to TRBD1. Losses at the gene ends were 0 bases for V and 3 bases for J; bases not matched to a gene: 1. The CDR3 is 16 amino acids. Per germline, CDR1 KGHDR and CDR2 SFDVKD. This CDR3 reads CATSDLGTGGTDTQYF. The DNA for the CDR3 is TGTGCCACCAGTGATTTGGGGACAGGGGGTACAGATACGCAGTATTTT.

This clonotype was detected only a few times. The rearrangement uses TRBV7-9 and TRBJ2-5; 8 nucleotides line up with TRBD1. V lost 3 bases, J lost 2 bases, and 5 bases stayed unmatched. CDR3 length: 15 amino acids. CDR1 and CDR2 from the germline V gene are SEHNR and FQNEAQ (reference sequence). Here the CDR3 reads CASSFGQGRQETQYF. CDR3 nucleotide sequence: TGTGCCAGCAGCTTTGGACAGGGTCGGCAAGAGACCCAGTACTTC.

This chain uses TRBV5-5 with TRBJ2-7; D possibly matches TRBD1 or TRBD2 (6 bases each). Germline loops: CDR1 SGHKS, CDR2 YYEKEE (reference sequence). The V gene lost 3 bases and the J gene lost 4 bases, with 20 bases spanning the gap. The CDR3 totals 16 residues. CDR3 in amino acids: CASSWGVGGTGYEQYF. CDR3 DNA: TGTGCCAGCAGCTGGGGGGTCGGGGGCACTGGGTACGAGCAGTACTTC.

The chain carries TRBV7-2 and TRBJ1-5; D perhaps matches TRBD1 (5 bases). The CDR3 covers 14 residues. With 8 bases removed from V and 2 bases from J, the gap between germline ends came to 13 bases. Germline V gene lookup returns CDR1 SGHTA and CDR2 FQGNSA. The DNA for the CDR3 is TGTGCCAGCGCTGGGCGAGGGGGCAATCAGCCCCAGCATTTT. This encodes CASAGRGGNQPQHF.

This clonotype was found a few times. This CDR3 is CASTLGYEQYF. The CDR3 DNA sequence: TGTGCCAGCACCCTAGGCTACGAGCAGTACTTC. The J gene is TRBJ2-7, the V gene TRBV28; D gene ambiguous. CDR1 MDHEN and CDR2 SYDVKM come from the germline V gene. CDR3 length equals 11 residues. The V end lost 7 bases, the J end lost 3 bases, and 7 bases lay between the germline ends.

The V call is TRBV7-2, the J call TRBJ1-2; no definite D call. V dropped 5 bases and J dropped 2 bases, with 15 bases sitting between them. CDR1 SGHTA and CDR2 FQGNSA come from the germline V gene. There are 15 residues in the CDR3. CDR3 nucleotide sequence: TGTGCCAGCAGCGAACATGGATCCCTGAACTATGGCTACACCTTC. Amino acid sequence: CASSEHGSLNYGYTF. The full variable domain, rest sourced from reference TRBV7-2 and TRBJ1-2, is GAGVSQSPSNKVTEKGKDVELRCDPISGHTALYWYRQSLGQGLEFLIYFQGNSAPDKSGLPSDRFSAERTGGSVSTLTIQRTQQEDSAVYLCASSEHGSLNYGYTFGSGTRLTVV.